One and the same sample provided the 2 T cell receptor beta chains below, sequenced in a study of control samples from healthy donors and cancer patients. Libraries were prepared by immunoSEQ multiplex PCR; TCRdb keeps only in-frame clonotypes and omits some of them. The sample includes some 74,000 clones, roughly 93% of them seen just once. The sequenced material came from blood. The receptors shown here come from a woman aged 30 to 39 in good health.

The genes are TRBV4-1 and TRBJ1-5; no clear D gene. Per the germline V gene, CDR1 is MGHRA and CDR2 is YSYEKL. V was shortened by 0 bases and J by 0 bases, with 9 bases between the two germline ends. The CDR3 runs 16 residues. This CDR3 is CASSQELTDSNQPQHF. The CDR3 DNA sequence: TGCGCCAGCAGCCAAGAGTTGACTGATAGCAATCAGCCCCAGCATTTT.

V and J are TRBV29-1 and TRBJ1-1; TRBD1 matches at 8 bases. The CDR3 runs to 13 residues. Germline CDR1 reads SQVTM; CDR2 reads ANQGSEA. Trimming at V came to 6 bases and at J to 2 bases, leaving 5 bases not matched to a gene. The CDR3 nucleotides are TGCAGCGTGAACAGGGGGGACAACACTGAAGCTTTCTTT. Translation: CSVNRGDNTEAFF.